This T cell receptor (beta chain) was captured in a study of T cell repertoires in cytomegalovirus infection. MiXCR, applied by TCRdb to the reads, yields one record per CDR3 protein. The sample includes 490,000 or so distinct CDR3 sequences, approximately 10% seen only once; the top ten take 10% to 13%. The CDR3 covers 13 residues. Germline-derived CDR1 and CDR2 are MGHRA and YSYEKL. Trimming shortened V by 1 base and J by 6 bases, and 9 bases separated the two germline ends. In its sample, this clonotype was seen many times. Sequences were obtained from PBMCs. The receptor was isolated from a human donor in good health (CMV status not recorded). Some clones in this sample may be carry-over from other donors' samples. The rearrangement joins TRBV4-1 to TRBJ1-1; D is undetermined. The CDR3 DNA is TGCGCCAGCAGCCAAGCTGAGACACCTGAAGCTTTCTTT. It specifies CASSQAETPEAFF.